The 8 T cell receptor beta chains listed next were all sequenced from one sample in a study of blood T cell repertoires in COVID-19. Only in-frame clones appear in the TCRdb table, and some are missing; sequencing was by immunoSEQ multiplex PCR. The data show roughly 150,000 clones, 84% seen once. The sample consisted of peripheral blood. These receptors were taken from a woman older than 75 with COVID-19, enrolled during active disease.

The V gene is TRBV7-2, the J gene TRBJ2-7; maybe TRBD1 (6 bases). The CDR3 sequence is 13 residues long. The germline V gene has CDR1 SGHTA and CDR2 FQGNSA. V was clipped by 0 bases and J by 4 bases, with 7 bases between them. The CDR3 DNA reads TGTGCCAGCAGCTTAGCGGACAGTTACGAGCAGTACTTC. Its protein product is CASSLADSYEQYF.

The chain is built from TRBV15 and TRBJ2-3; TRBD2 matches 10 bases. The CDR3 is made up of 15 amino acids. Germline CDR1 reads LNHNV; CDR2 reads YYDKDF (reference sequence). Trimming removed 9 bases from V and 4 bases from J; junction bases left unmatched: 10. CDR3 DNA: TGTGCCACTACCGGGCTAGCGGGAGTTCCAGATACGCAGTATTTT. Its translation is CATTGLAGVPDTQYF.

The gene calls are TRBV19 and TRBJ1-5, with TRBD1 identical over 10 bases. The CDR3 is made up of 14 amino acids. V lost 6 bases, J lost 7 bases, and 6 bases stayed unmatched. Germline assignment: CDR1 LNHDA and CDR2 SQIVND (reference sequence). CDR3 region: CASRRDRGGQPQHF. The CDR3 DNA follows: TGTGCCAGTAGACGGGACAGGGGCGGGCAGCCCCAGCATTTT. Full variable domain (outside the CDR3, taken from reference TRBV19 and TRBJ1-5): DGGITQSPKYLFRKEGQNVTLSCEQNLNHDAMYWYRQDPGQGLRLIYYSQIVNDFQKGDIAEGYSVSREKKESFPLTVTSAQKNPTAFYLCASRRDRGGQPQHFGDGTRLSIL.

The chain carries TRBV28 and TRBJ2-1, with D hard to call. Germline-derived CDR1 and CDR2 are MDHEN and SYDVKM. Trimming cost V 5 bases and J 9 bases, with 14 bases left between them. The CDR3 is made up of 13 amino acids. CDR3 DNA: TGTGCCAGCAGTGTCTCCTGGAGAGGTGAGCAGTTCTTC. It encodes CASSVSWRGEQFF.

J is TRBJ2-2 and V is TRBV14, with a tentative D call TRBD2 (6 bases). The germline CDR1 and CDR2 sequences are SGHDN and FVKESK. There are 14 residues in the CDR3. Trimming pared 4 bases from V and 6 bases from J, leaving 12 bases between. The CDR3 region is CASSRWEVSGELFF. CDR3 nucleotide sequence: TGTGCCAGCAGCCGTTGGGAGGTTTCCGGGGAGCTGTTTTTT.

The chain employs TRBV19 and TRBJ1-1; TRBD1 is a possible D gene (5 bases). Trimming cost V 7 bases and J 1 base, with 19 bases left between them. The CDR3 has 16 amino acids. From germline, CDR1 is LNHDA and CDR2 SQIVND (reference sequence). CDR3 nucleotides: TGTGCCAGTACTCTTGTAGCCGGGGGGAAGAACACTGAAGCTTTCTTT. Residues: CASTLVAGGKNTEAFF.

The chain combines TRBV7-8 with TRBJ1-2; TRBD1 matches 9 bases. J gave up 4 bases and V 1 base, and 1 base lay outside the gene matches. CDR1 is SGHVS, CDR2 FQNEAQ, per germline. The CDR3 runs 14 residues. CDR3 in DNA: TGTGCCAGCAGCTTAGGGACAGGGGTCTATGGCTACACCTTC. Translated: CASSLGTGVYGYTF.

This clone was counted a single time. The rearrangement uses TRBV5-1 and TRBJ2-7, with 14 bases identical to TRBD2. V lost 5 bases to trimming and J lost 3 bases; unmatched junction nucleotides: 4. The CDR3 consists of 15 residues. Germline CDR1 and CDR2: SGHRS and YFSETQ. The chain's CDR3 is CASRLGLAGGYEQYF. DNA for the CDR3: TGCGCCAGCAGACTTGGACTAGCGGGAGGCTACGAGCAGTACTTC.